Listed below are T cell receptor beta chains from one sample, sequenced in a study of blood T cell repertoires in COVID-19. Produced via immunoSEQ multiplex PCR; TCRdb's table is partial and in-frame only. The sample includes over 95,000 clones, 85% to 90% of them seen just once. Sequencing was performed on peripheral blood. The receptors were gathered from a human donor with acute or convalescent COVID-19. The donor label of this sample is uncertain. Each CDR3 is given with its conserved first and last residue. Each record gives: clone size, J gene, D gene, V gene, CDR3 DNA, CDR3 protein. The D gene is left open where the match is weak. Expanded clones are given a class, and other clones once, few, many or no size at all.

clone_size: NA
j_call: TRBJ2-3
d_call: TRBD1
v_call: TRBV6-5
cdr3_nt: TGTGCCAGCAGTTTTAGGGACAGGGTCACAGATACGCAGTATTTT
cdr3_aa: CASSFRDRVTDTQYF

clone_size: NA
j_call: TRBJ1-1
d_call: NA
v_call: TRBV28
cdr3_nt: TGTGCCAGCAGTAAAGACACTGCTGAAGCTTTCTTT
cdr3_aa: CASSKDTAEAFF

clone_size: NA
j_call: TRBJ1-1
d_call: NA
v_call: TRBV29-1
cdr3_nt: TGCAGCGTTGTTCGCGCAATGAACACTGAAGCTTTCTTT
cdr3_aa: CSVVRAMNTEAFF

clone_size: NA
j_call: TRBJ1-2
d_call: NA
v_call: TRBV28
cdr3_nt: TGTGCCAGCAGTTTAGGGTGGACAGACAACTATGGCTACACCTTC
cdr3_aa: CASSLGWTDNYGYTF

clone_size: NA
j_call: TRBJ2-2
d_call: TRBD1
v_call: TRBV7-8
cdr3_nt: TGTGCCAGCAGCCTTGGTACAGGGGGCGCTGGAAGGGCCACCGGGGAGCTGTTTTTT
cdr3_aa: CASSLGTGGAGRATGELFF

clone_size: few
j_call: TRBJ2-3
d_call: NA
v_call: TRBV29-1
cdr3_nt: TGCAGCGTTGAGGGGTCGACAGGGGACTACACAGATACGCAGTATTTT
cdr3_aa: CSVEGSTGDYTDTQYF

clone_size: NA
j_call: TRBJ2-5
d_call: TRBD1
v_call: TRBV9
cdr3_nt: TGTGCCAGCAGCGAGAGGACAGGGGAGATCCAAGAGACCCAGTACTTC
cdr3_aa: CASSERTGEIQETQYF

clone_size: NA
j_call: TRBJ1-2
d_call: TRBD1
v_call: TRBV7-2
cdr3_nt: TGTGCCAGCAGCTTACAGGGGGTTAATGGCTACACCTTC
cdr3_aa: CASSLQGVNGYTF

clone_size: NA
j_call: TRBJ1-3
d_call: NA
v_call: TRBV5-1
cdr3_nt: TGCGCCAGCAGCTTGGCCGGCCCTTCCGGGGGGAGCGGAAACACCATATATTTT
cdr3_aa: CASSLAGPSGGSGNTIYF

clone_size: NA
j_call: TRBJ2-3
d_call: TRBD2
v_call: TRBV27
cdr3_nt: TGTGCCAGCAGTTTGGGACTAGCGGGTGGAATCTCCCCCGATACGCAGTATTTT
cdr3_aa: CASSLGLAGGISPDTQYF

clone_size: NA
j_call: TRBJ2-7
d_call: TRBD2
v_call: TRBV10-3
cdr3_nt: TGTGCCATCAGTTCGTCGGGACTAGCGGGCTCCTACGAGCAGTACTTC
cdr3_aa: CAISSSGLAGSYEQYF

clone_size: NA
j_call: TRBJ2-7
d_call: TRBD1
v_call: TRBV19
cdr3_nt: TGTGCCAGTTCGACAGGGGTCGAGCAGTACTTC
cdr3_aa: CASSTGVEQYF

clone_size: NA
j_call: TRBJ1-2
d_call: NA
v_call: TRBV7-2
cdr3_nt: TGTGCCAGCAGCTTAGCGGAGACAGTATTCTATGGCTACACCTTC
cdr3_aa: CASSLAETVFYGYTF

clone_size: NA
j_call: TRBJ2-1
d_call: NA
v_call: TRBV6-2/TRBV6-3
cdr3_nt: TGTGCCAGCAGTCTACCCTACAATGAGCAGTTCTTC
cdr3_aa: CASSLPYNEQFF

clone_size: NA
j_call: TRBJ2-5
d_call: NA
v_call: TRBV20-1
cdr3_nt: TGCAGTGCTAGGACAGCTGAGACCCAGTACTTC
cdr3_aa: CSARTAETQYF

clone_size: NA
j_call: TRBJ2-1
d_call: NA
v_call: TRBV28
cdr3_nt: TGTGCCAGCAGTTTATCCGAAGACTGGCATGAGCAGTTCTTC
cdr3_aa: CASSLSEDWHEQFF

clone_size: few
j_call: TRBJ1-5
d_call: NA
v_call: TRBV28
cdr3_nt: TGTGCCAGCAGCCTAAATCAGCCCCAGCATTTT
cdr3_aa: CASSLNQPQHF

clone_size: NA
j_call: TRBJ2-3
d_call: NA
v_call: TRBV27
cdr3_nt: TGTGCCAGCAGTTTAGGAGCTAGTGGCACAGATACGCAGTATTTT
cdr3_aa: CASSLGASGTDTQYF

clone_size: NA
j_call: TRBJ1-5
d_call: NA
v_call: TRBV7-3
cdr3_nt: TGTGCCAGCAGCTTAACGTTGGTACAGTACAATCAGCCCCAGCATTTT
cdr3_aa: CASSLTLVQYNQPQHF

clone_size: NA
j_call: TRBJ1-1
d_call: NA
v_call: TRBV6-6
cdr3_nt: TGTGCCAGCAGTCCTCTCGGTGGAGGGGCGAACACTGAAGCTTTCTTT
cdr3_aa: CASSPLGGGANTEAFF

clone_size: once
j_call: TRBJ1-2
d_call: NA
v_call: TRBV28
cdr3_nt: TGTGCCAGCAGTTTAGGGCCCTATGGCTACACCTTC
cdr3_aa: CASSLGPYGYTF

clone_size: NA
j_call: TRBJ1-5
d_call: TRBD1
v_call: TRBV3-1/TRBV3-2
cdr3_nt: TGTGCCAGCAGCCAAGGAGGGGGCGGTCAGCCCCAGCATTTT
cdr3_aa: CASSQGGGGQPQHF

clone_size: NA
j_call: TRBJ2-5
d_call: TRBD2
v_call: TRBV5-6
cdr3_nt: TGTGCCAGCATTCCCTCTCTAGCGGGGGGCCACCAAGAGACCCAGTACTTC
cdr3_aa: CASIPSLAGGHQETQYF

clone_size: NA
j_call: TRBJ2-2
d_call: NA
v_call: TRBV19
cdr3_nt: TGTGCCAGTAGTATACTGCTAAACGGGGAGCTGTTTTTT
cdr3_aa: CASSILLNGELFF

clone_size: NA
j_call: TRBJ2-1
d_call: TRBD2
v_call: TRBV20-1
cdr3_nt: TGCAGTGCTAGTGCGGGGGCCTACAATGAGCAGTTCTTC
cdr3_aa: CSASAGAYNEQFF

clone_size: NA
j_call: TRBJ2-1
d_call: TRBD1
v_call: TRBV5-1
cdr3_nt: TGCGCCAGCAGCTTGGAAGGGACAGATTACAATGAGCAGTTCTTC
cdr3_aa: CASSLEGTDYNEQFF

clone_size: once
j_call: TRBJ2-5
d_call: NA
v_call: TRBV18
cdr3_nt: TGTGCCAGCTCACAGATGCGGACACAAGAGACCCAGTACTTC
cdr3_aa: CASSQMRTQETQYF

clone_size: NA
j_call: TRBJ2-5
d_call: TRBD2
v_call: TRBV19
cdr3_nt: TGTGCCAGTAGTAAAAAACTAGCGGGACAAGAGACCCAGTACTTC
cdr3_aa: CASSKKLAGQETQYF

clone_size: NA
j_call: TRBJ1-1
d_call: NA
v_call: TRBV2
cdr3_nt: TGTGCCAGTCGCGACAGGTTTTTAACTGAAGCTTTCTTT
cdr3_aa: CASRDRFLTEAFF

clone_size: NA
j_call: TRBJ2-7
d_call: NA
v_call: TRBV19
cdr3_nt: TGTGCCAGTAGTATGCAATCTGTGCGAGGCTACGAGCAGTACTTC
cdr3_aa: CASSMQSVRGYEQYF

clone_size: NA
j_call: TRBJ2-1
d_call: TRBD2
v_call: TRBV4-3
cdr3_nt: TGCGCCAGCAGCCAAGACTTACCCGGGGGGAGTGAGCAGTTCTTC
cdr3_aa: CASSQDLPGGSEQFF

clone_size: NA
j_call: TRBJ2-1
d_call: TRBD1
v_call: TRBV10-2
cdr3_nt: TGCGCCAGCAGTGAGGGCCTGAGGACAGGGGGTAACAATGAGCAGTTCTTC
cdr3_aa: CASSEGLRTGGNNEQFF

clone_size: once
j_call: TRBJ1-1
d_call: TRBD1
v_call: TRBV15
cdr3_nt: TGTGCCACCAGCAGAGATTTGTTACAGGGGGCGGCCGGGGCTTTCTTT
cdr3_aa: CATSRDLLQGAAGAFF

clone_size: NA
j_call: TRBJ2-7
d_call: NA
v_call: TRBV12-3/TRBV12-4
cdr3_nt: TGTGCCAGCAGTTTAGCCCAAAACGGGGAGCAGTACTTC
cdr3_aa: CASSLAQNGEQYF

clone_size: NA
j_call: TRBJ1-2
d_call: NA
v_call: TRBV5-8
cdr3_nt: TGTGCCAGCCTCTGGACAGAGAGTTCTGGCTACACCTTC
cdr3_aa: CASLWTESSGYTF

clone_size: NA
j_call: TRBJ2-3
d_call: NA
v_call: TRBV5-1
cdr3_nt: TGCGCCAGCAGGTCTCCCAGCACAGATACGCAGTATTTT
cdr3_aa: CASRSPSTDTQYF

clone_size: NA
j_call: TRBJ2-1
d_call: NA
v_call: TRBV4-1
cdr3_nt: TGCGCCAGCAGCCAGCCTTTTGGTAGTGAGCAGTTCTTC
cdr3_aa: CASSQPFGSEQFF

clone_size: NA
j_call: TRBJ1-2
d_call: TRBD1
v_call: TRBV6-1
cdr3_nt: TGTGCCAGCAGGGAAGGGGGCCGTGGCTACACCTTC
cdr3_aa: CASREGGRGYTF

clone_size: NA
j_call: TRBJ2-2
d_call: TRBD1
v_call: TRBV5-1
cdr3_nt: TGCGCCAGCAGCTTGGCCTGGACAGGCAACACCGGGGAGCTGTTTTTT
cdr3_aa: CASSLAWTGNTGELFF

clone_size: NA
j_call: TRBJ1-6
d_call: TRBD1
v_call: TRBV6-5
cdr3_nt: TGTGCCAGCAGGGTTGGGACAGGGAATTCACCCCTCCACTTT
cdr3_aa: CASRVGTGNSPLHF

clone_size: NA
j_call: TRBJ1-2
d_call: TRBD1
v_call: TRBV6-5
cdr3_nt: TGTGCCAGCAGTTCAGACCTGGGACAGACTATGGGAGGCTACACCTTC
cdr3_aa: CASSSDLGQTMGGYTF

clone_size: NA
j_call: TRBJ1-1
d_call: TRBD1
v_call: TRBV7-2
cdr3_nt: TGTGCCAGCAGCGTGGGACAGATGAACACTGAAGCTTTCTTT
cdr3_aa: CASSVGQMNTEAFF

clone_size: NA
j_call: TRBJ1-5
d_call: NA
v_call: TRBV11-2
cdr3_nt: TGTGCCAGCAGCTTCGCCAAGGGAAGGACGGGGTATAGCAATCAGCCCCAGCATTTT
cdr3_aa: CASSFAKGRTGYSNQPQHF

clone_size: NA
j_call: TRBJ1-1
d_call: NA
v_call: TRBV7-9
cdr3_nt: TGTGCCAGCAGCTTACAGGGGCCTAACACTGAAGCTTTCTTT
cdr3_aa: CASSLQGPNTEAFF

clone_size: few
j_call: TRBJ1-3
d_call: TRBD1
v_call: TRBV7-9
cdr3_nt: TGTGCCAGCAGCTTAGTCTCCGGGACAGGGGCTGGAAACACCATATATTTT
cdr3_aa: CASSLVSGTGAGNTIYF

clone_size: NA
j_call: TRBJ2-1
d_call: NA
v_call: TRBV5-1
cdr3_nt: TGCGCCAGCGGGGGCGGGACAGCCACCTACAATGAGCAGTTCTTC
cdr3_aa: CASGGGTATYNEQFF

clone_size: NA
j_call: TRBJ2-2
d_call: TRBD2
v_call: TRBV29-1
cdr3_nt: TGCAGCGTTAAAAGCGGGGGGAGCACCGGGGAGCTGTTTTTT
cdr3_aa: CSVKSGGSTGELFF

clone_size: NA
j_call: TRBJ1-5
d_call: TRBD1
v_call: TRBV28
cdr3_nt: TGTGCCAGCAGGCCAGGGGGAAGCAATCAGCCCCAGCATTTT
cdr3_aa: CASRPGGSNQPQHF

clone_size: NA
j_call: TRBJ1-2
d_call: NA
v_call: TRBV19
cdr3_nt: TGTGCCAGTAGTATAGATCAGAATGTTGGTGGCTACACCTTC
cdr3_aa: CASSIDQNVGGYTF

clone_size: NA
j_call: TRBJ2-2
d_call: NA
v_call: TRBV2
cdr3_nt: TGTGCCAGCAGTGACTACGGGGAGCTGTTTTTT
cdr3_aa: CASSDYGELFF

clone_size: NA
j_call: TRBJ2-7
d_call: TRBD2
v_call: TRBV3-1/TRBV3-2
cdr3_nt: TGTGCCAGCAGCCAACTAGCGGGGGGGTCCTACGAGCAGTACTTC
cdr3_aa: CASSQLAGGSYEQYF

clone_size: NA
j_call: TRBJ2-1
d_call: NA
v_call: TRBV19
cdr3_nt: TGTGCCAGTAGTCCGGCCGTCCGGGACAATGAGCAGTTCTTC
cdr3_aa: CASSPAVRDNEQFF

clone_size: few
j_call: TRBJ2-7
d_call: TRBD2
v_call: TRBV29-1
cdr3_nt: TGCAGCGTAGTTCCCTCGGGGGCGGGGGGCTACGAGCAGTACTTC
cdr3_aa: CSVVPSGAGGYEQYF

clone_size: NA
j_call: TRBJ1-6
d_call: TRBD1
v_call: TRBV18
cdr3_nt: TGTGCCAGCTCACCATATACGTCAGGGGGCCATTCACCCCTCCACTTT
cdr3_aa: CASSPYTSGGHSPLHF

clone_size: NA
j_call: TRBJ1-2
d_call: NA
v_call: TRBV5-1
cdr3_nt: TGCGCCAGCAGCTTGGCCACAGCGGAGAATGGCTACACCTTC
cdr3_aa: CASSLATAENGYTF